These T cell receptor beta chains were read from a single sample in a study of T cells in Graves' hyperthyroidism and ophthalmopathy. TCRdb redid the calling of the multiplex PCR reads with MiXCR, one entry per CDR3 protein. The sample includes about 400,000 distinct CDR3 sequences, approximately 15% of them seen just once. The sequencing sample was made of blood. The source is a man between 18 and 29 years old with Graves' ophthalmopathy. The CDR3 runs from the conserved cysteine through the conserved F or W. The D gene is left open where the match is weak. Clone size is not always given. Where it is, it says once, few, many or a class for expanded clones.

size	D	V	J	CDR3	DNA
many	.	TRBV5-1	TRBJ1-4	CASSLVSDNEKLFF	TGCGCCAGCAGCTTGGTCTCTGATAATGAAAAACTGTTTTTT
many	.	TRBV7-8	TRBJ2-7	CASSIDWVYEQYF	TGTGCCAGCAGCATAGACTGGGTCTACGAGCAGTACTTC
few	.	TRBV20-1	TRBJ2-6	CSASSQGAGANVLTF	TGCAGTGCTAGCTCACAGGGTGCAGGGGCCAACGTCCTGACTTTC
many	TRBD2	TRBV7-9	TRBJ2-5	CASSTSSGGPSEQETQYF	TGTGCCAGCAGCACAAGCAGCGGGGGGCCTAGTGAACAAGAGACCCAGTACTTC
.	.	TRBV12-5	TRBJ1-3	CASGLVLSSSSGNTIYF	TGTGCTAGTGGTTTGGTACTATCGTCCTCTTCGGGAAACACCATATATTTT
.	.	TRBV5-4	TRBJ2-7	CASSRDRSYEQYF	TGTGCCAGCAGCCGAGACAGGTCCTACGAGCAGTACTTC
many	.	TRBV27	TRBJ2-7	CASSLKSSYEQYF	TGTGCCAGCAGTTTGAAATCCTCCTACGAGCAGTACTTC
.	TRBD2	TRBV5-1	TRBJ2-3	CAGSKRGGPQSTDTQYF	TGCGCCGGCAGTAAGCGGGGGGGCCCCCAAAGCACAGATACGCAGTATTTT
many	.	TRBV5-1	TRBJ2-1	CACNQGPNEQFF	TGCGCCTGTAACCAGGGGCCCAATGAGCAGTTCTTC
.	.	TRBV5-6	TRBJ2-6	CASSFRDPGANVLTF	TGTGCCAGCTCCTTTAGGGATCCTGGGGCCAACGTCCTGACTTTC
many	TRBD2	TRBV6-2/TRBV6-3	TRBJ2-7	CASGGTSDYEQYF	TGTGCCAGCGGCGGGACTAGCGACTACGAGCAGTACTTC
many	TRBD2	TRBV5-5	TRBJ2-1	CASSRGLAGGSSYNEQFF	TGTGCCAGCAGCAGGGGACTAGCGGGGGGGAGCTCCTACAATGAGCAGTTCTTC
many	TRBD1	TRBV13	TRBJ1-2	CASSQGWDRDYGYTF	TGTGCCAGCAGCCAGGGGTGGGACAGGGACTATGGCTACACCTTC
many	.	TRBV20-1	TRBJ2-7	CSARDPNHSYEQYF	TGCAGTGCTAGAGATCCCAACCACTCCTACGAGCAGTACTTC
.	.	TRBV27	TRBJ1-6	CASSLSGAAYLRPLHF	TGTGCCAGCAGTTTATCAGGGGCCGCCTACCTGAGGCCCCTCCACTTT
many	TRBD2	TRBV11-2	TRBJ2-5	CASKRDGAVETQYF	TGTGCCAGCAAGCGGGATGGGGCGGTGGAGACCCAGTACTTC